The TCR beta chain under discussion was sequenced for a study of CD8+ T cells in alopecia areata. Study details: Tofacitinib was given for 6 to 18 months, then stopped for 6 months. General study findings and limits: Tofacitinib delivered significant drops in scalp clonality and in expanded CD8+ clones among the top 100. While patients received tofacitinib, many expanded lesional clones remained present in scalp and blood. Against the mouse data, patients shared TCRs less clearly, possibly for HLA reasons.

Sequencing relied on a cDNA template that was reverse transcribed from extracted RNA. The data were produced by immunoSEQ multiplex PCR, yet TCRdb's version contains in-frame clones alone and is incomplete. Here the sample spans some 5,400 clones, over 60% being singletons. Treatment specified: oral pan-JAK inhibitor, 5-10 mg twice daily. Individuals with alopecia areata gave both lesional scalp punch biopsies and peripheral blood for collection. This clone was observed a single time. Antigen specificity is unknown. CDR1 SGHTA and CDR2 FQGNSA come from the germline V gene. V shed 5 bases, J shed 4 bases, and the junction held 4 bases outside the gene matches. The CDR3 consists of 15 residues.

The chain links TRBV7-2 to TRBJ2-3; 12 bases fit TRBD1. The material sequenced was skin, taken at week 24, from a patient treated with tofacitinib. This receptor was obtained from a human donor with alopecia areata. The CDR3 loop is CASSRRDRGPDTQYF. The CDR3 region has the DNA TGTGCCAGCAGCCGGCGGGACAGGGGGCCAGATACGCAGTATTTT.